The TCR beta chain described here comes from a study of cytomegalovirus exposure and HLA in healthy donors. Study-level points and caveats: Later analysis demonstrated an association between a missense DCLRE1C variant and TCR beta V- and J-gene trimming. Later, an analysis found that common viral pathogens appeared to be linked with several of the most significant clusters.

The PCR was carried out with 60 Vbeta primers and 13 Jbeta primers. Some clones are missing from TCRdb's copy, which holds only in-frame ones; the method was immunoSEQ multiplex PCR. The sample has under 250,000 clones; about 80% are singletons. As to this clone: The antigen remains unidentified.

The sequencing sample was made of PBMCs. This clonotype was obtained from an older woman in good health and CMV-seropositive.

For the CDR3, the DNA is TGTGCCAGCTCGCCGGGCGGGGGTATGTCTGAAGCTTTCTTT. It specifies CASSPGGGMSEAFF. This chain links TRBV18 with TRBJ1-1; perhaps TRBD1 as D (5 bases). Germline V gives CDR1 KGHSH, CDR2 LQKENI. The CDR3 runs 14 residues. Trimming took 6 bases from V and 6 from J, leaving 17 bases between them.